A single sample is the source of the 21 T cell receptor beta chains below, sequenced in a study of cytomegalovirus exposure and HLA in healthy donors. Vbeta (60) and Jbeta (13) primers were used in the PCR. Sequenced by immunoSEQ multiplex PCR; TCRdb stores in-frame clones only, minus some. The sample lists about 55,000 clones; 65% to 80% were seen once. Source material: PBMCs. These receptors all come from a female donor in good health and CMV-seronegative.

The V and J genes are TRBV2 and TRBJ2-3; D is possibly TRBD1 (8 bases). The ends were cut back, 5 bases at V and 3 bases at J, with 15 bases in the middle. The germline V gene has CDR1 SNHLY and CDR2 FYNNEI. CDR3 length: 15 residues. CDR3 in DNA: TGTGCCAGCAGTAACACAGGGGGGGTTACAGATACGCAGTATTTT. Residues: CASSNTGGVTDTQYF.

CDR3 sequence reads: CAIRGEENTEAFF. CDR3 nucleotides: TGTGCCATCAGGGGGGAGGAGAACACTGAAGCTTTCTTT. The chain combines TRBV10-3 with TRBJ1-1, with D possibly being TRBD1 (5 bases). This CDR3 is 13 amino acids long. CDR1 and CDR2 (germline): ENHRY, SYGVKD. Trimming stripped 6 bases from V and 1 base from J, with 9 bases between.

CDR3 DNA sequence: TGTGCCAGCAGCTTGGCAGGGATCGGTAACTATGGCTACACCTTC. Translating it yields CASSLAGIGNYGYTF. This chain uses TRBV5-4 with TRBJ1-2; weak D call: TRBD1 (5 bases). Germline V CDR1 and CDR2: SGHNT, YYREEE (reference sequence). Trimming left V 0 bases short and J 1 base short, with 10 bases between. The CDR3 length is 15 residues.

This CDR3 is CASTLRRGGTEAFF. CDR3 in DNA: TGTGCCAGCACCTTGAGAAGAGGGGGCACTGAAGCTTTCTTT. The rearrangement joins TRBV6-5 to TRBJ1-1; D might be TRBD1 (6 bases). CDR1 and CDR2 from the germline V gene are MNHEY and SVGAGI. The CDR3 length is 14 residues. V was cut by 7 bases and J by 4 bases, with 16 bases left in between.

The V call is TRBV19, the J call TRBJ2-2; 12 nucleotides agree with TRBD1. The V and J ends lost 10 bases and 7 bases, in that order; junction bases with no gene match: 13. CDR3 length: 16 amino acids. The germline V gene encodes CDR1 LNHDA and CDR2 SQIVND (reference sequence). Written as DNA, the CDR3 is TGTGCCATCAAAAATCCGGGACAGGGGGCTATCGGGGAGCTGTTTTTT. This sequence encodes CAIKNPGQGAIGELFF.

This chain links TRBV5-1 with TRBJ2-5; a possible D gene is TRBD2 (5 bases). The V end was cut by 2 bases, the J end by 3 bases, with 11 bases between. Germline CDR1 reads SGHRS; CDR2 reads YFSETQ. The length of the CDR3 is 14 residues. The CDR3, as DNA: TGCGCCAGCAGCTTTTCGCGGGCAAAAGAGACCCAGTACTTC. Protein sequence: CASSFSRAKETQYF.

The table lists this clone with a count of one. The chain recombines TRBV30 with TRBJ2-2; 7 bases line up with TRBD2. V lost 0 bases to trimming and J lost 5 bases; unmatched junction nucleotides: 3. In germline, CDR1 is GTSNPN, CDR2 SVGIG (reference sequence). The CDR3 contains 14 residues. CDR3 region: CAWSVGGGTGELFF. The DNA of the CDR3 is TGTGCCTGGAGTGTTGGCGGGGGAACCGGGGAGCTGTTTTTT.

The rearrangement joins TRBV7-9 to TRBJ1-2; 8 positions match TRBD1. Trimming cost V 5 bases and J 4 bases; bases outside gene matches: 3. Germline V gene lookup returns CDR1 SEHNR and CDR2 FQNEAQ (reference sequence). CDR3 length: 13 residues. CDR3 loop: CASSRTGSYGYTF. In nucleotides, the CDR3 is TGTGCCAGCAGCCGGACAGGGTCCTATGGCTACACCTTC.

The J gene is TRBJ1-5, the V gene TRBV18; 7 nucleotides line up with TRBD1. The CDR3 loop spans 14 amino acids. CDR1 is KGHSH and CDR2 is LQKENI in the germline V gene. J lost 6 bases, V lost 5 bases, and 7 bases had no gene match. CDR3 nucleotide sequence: TGTGCCAGCTCAGAGACAGGGATCGTTCAGCCCCAGCATTTT. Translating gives CASSETGIVQPQHF.

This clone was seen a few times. CDR3 residues: CASSPRQGLGDTQYF. CDR3 bases: TGTGCCAGCAGCCCCAGACAGGGGCTAGGGGATACGCAGTATTTT. The V gene is TRBV11-3, the J gene TRBJ2-3; 8 nucleotides match TRBD1. The CDR3 has 15 residues. V shed 5 bases and J 6 bases; nucleotides not matched to a gene: 10. Looked up from germline, CDR1 is SGHNT and CDR2 is YENEEA.

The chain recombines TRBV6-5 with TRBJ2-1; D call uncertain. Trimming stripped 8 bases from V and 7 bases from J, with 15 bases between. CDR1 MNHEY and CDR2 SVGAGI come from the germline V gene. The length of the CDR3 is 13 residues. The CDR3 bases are TGTGCCAGCGGTTGGAACGAACAGAATGAGCAGTTCTTC. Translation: CASGWNEQNEQFF.

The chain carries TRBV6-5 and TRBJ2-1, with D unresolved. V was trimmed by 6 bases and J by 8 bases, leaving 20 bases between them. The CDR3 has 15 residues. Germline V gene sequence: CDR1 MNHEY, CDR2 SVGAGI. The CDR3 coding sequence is TGTGCCAGCAGGACCTCTAGAGCTTTGGTTCATGAGCAGTTCTTC. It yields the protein CASRTSRALVHEQFF.

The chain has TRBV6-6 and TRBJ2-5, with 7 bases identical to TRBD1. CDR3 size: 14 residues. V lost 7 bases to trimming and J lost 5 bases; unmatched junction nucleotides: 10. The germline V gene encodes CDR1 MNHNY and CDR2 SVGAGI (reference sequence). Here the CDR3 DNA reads TGTGCCAGCAACCGAGGGACAGAATATGAGACCCAGTACTTC. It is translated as CASNRGTEYETQYF.

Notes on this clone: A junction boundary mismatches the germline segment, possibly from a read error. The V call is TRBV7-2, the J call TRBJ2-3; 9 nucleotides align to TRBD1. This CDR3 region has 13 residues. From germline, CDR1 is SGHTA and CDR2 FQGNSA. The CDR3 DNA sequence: TGTGCCGGCAGCCTAGACAGGGGGGACCGTCAGTATTTT. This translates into CAGSLDRGDRQYF.

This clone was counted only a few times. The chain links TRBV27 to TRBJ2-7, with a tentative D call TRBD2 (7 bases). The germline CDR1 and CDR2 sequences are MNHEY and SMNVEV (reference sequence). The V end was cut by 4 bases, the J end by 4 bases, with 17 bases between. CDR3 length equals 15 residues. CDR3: CASSSDWRGQYEQYF. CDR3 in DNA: TGTGCCAGCAGTTCCGACTGGCGGGGGCAGTACGAGCAGTACTTC.

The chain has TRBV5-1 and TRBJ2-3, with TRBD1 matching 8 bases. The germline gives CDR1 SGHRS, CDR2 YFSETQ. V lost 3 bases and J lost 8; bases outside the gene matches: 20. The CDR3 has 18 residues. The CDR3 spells CASSSQGPTGVPGVTQYF. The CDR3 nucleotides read TGCGCCAGCAGCTCCCAAGGTCCGACAGGGGTACCGGGCGTTACGCAGTATTTT.

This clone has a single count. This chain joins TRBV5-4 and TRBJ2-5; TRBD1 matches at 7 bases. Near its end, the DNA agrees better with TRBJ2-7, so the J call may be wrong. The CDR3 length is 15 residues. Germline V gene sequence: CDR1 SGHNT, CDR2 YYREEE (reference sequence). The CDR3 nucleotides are TGTGCCAGCAGCCTAGCCGAGACAGGGCCCTACGAGCAGTACTTC. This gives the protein CASSLAETGPYEQYF.

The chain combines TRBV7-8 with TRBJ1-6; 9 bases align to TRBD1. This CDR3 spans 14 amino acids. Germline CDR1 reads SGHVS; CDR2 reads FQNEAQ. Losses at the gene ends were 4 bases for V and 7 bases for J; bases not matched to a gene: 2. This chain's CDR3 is CASSWGQGNSPLHF. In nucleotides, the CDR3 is TGTGCCAGCAGCTGGGGACAGGGAAATTCACCCCTCCACTTT.

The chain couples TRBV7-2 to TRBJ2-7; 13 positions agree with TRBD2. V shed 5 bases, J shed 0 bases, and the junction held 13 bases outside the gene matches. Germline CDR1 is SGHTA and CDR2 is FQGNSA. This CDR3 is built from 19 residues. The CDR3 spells CASSQTGLAGVANSYEQYF. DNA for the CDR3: TGTGCCAGCAGCCAGACCGGACTAGCGGGGGTTGCCAACTCCTACGAGCAGTACTTC. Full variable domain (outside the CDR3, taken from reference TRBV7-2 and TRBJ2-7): GAGVSQSPSNKVTEKGKDVELRCDPISGHTALYWYRQSLGQGLEFLIYFQGNSAPDKSGLPSDRFSAERTGGSVSTLTIQRTQQEDSAVYLCASSQTGLAGVANSYEQYFGPGTRLTVT.

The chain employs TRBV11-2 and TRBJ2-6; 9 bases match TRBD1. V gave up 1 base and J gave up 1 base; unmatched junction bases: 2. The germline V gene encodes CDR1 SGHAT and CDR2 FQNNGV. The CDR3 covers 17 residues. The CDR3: CASSLGQGVSGANVLTF. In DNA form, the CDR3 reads TGTGCCAGCAGCTTAGGACAGGGGGTATCTGGGGCCAACGTCCTGACTTTC.

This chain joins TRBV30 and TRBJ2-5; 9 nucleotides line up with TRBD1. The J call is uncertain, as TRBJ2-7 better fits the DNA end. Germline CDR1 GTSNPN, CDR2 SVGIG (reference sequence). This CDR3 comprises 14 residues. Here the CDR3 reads CAWSAGTGRNEQYF. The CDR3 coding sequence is TGTGCCTGGAGTGCAGGGACAGGGAGGAACGAGCAGTACTTC.